The text below deals with one T cell receptor (beta chain). The antigen is not known. After constant-region reverse-primer amplification, full-length variable regions underwent semi-nested PCR with Nested Universal Primer A. TCRdb called the 5' RACE reads again in MiXCR, with one record for every CDR3 protein. This table holds roughly 60,000 distinct CDR3 sequences, approximately 26% found once. The sorted Tregs were CD4+CD25+CD127-/low cells. The junction had 8 bases not matched to a gene; V was cut back by 4 bases and J by 2 bases. The CDR3 sequence is 16 residues long. CDR1 and CDR2 (germline): LGHDT, YNNKEL (reference sequence). Study-level findings and limits: Whole repertoires were not studied in the larger cohort, only one V-J beta rearrangement. Greatest tumor Treg TCR overlap was with tumor naive CD4+ cells. Tumor memory CD4+ T cell TCR gene usage was found to cluster with blood and lymph node memory CD4+ cells and with lymph node naive CD4+ cells.

The J gene is TRBJ1-3, the V gene TRBV3-1, with 7 bases aligning to TRBD1. Material: tumor-infiltrating Tregs sorted from the breast tumor. This TCR derives from a female donor with breast cancer. The CDR3 protein is CASSLNTGAAGNTIYF. The CDR3 coding sequence is TGTGCCAGCAGCCTGAACACAGGGGCGGCTGGAAACACCATATATTTT.